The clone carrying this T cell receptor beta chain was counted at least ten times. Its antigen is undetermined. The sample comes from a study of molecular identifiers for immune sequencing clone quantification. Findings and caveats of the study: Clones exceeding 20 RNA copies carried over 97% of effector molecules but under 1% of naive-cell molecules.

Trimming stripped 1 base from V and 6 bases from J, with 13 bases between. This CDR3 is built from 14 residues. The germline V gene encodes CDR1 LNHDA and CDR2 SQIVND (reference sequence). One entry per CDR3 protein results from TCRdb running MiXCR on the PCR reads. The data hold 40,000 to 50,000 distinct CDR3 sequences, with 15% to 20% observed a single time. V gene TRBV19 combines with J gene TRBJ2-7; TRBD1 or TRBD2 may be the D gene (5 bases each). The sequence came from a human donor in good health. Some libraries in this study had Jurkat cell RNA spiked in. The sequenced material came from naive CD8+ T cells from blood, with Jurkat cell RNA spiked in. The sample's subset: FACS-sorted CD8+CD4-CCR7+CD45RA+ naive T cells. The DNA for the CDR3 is TGTGCCAGTAGTATAGCCGTTGGGGACGCCGAGCAGTACTTC. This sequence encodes CASSIAVGDAEQYF.